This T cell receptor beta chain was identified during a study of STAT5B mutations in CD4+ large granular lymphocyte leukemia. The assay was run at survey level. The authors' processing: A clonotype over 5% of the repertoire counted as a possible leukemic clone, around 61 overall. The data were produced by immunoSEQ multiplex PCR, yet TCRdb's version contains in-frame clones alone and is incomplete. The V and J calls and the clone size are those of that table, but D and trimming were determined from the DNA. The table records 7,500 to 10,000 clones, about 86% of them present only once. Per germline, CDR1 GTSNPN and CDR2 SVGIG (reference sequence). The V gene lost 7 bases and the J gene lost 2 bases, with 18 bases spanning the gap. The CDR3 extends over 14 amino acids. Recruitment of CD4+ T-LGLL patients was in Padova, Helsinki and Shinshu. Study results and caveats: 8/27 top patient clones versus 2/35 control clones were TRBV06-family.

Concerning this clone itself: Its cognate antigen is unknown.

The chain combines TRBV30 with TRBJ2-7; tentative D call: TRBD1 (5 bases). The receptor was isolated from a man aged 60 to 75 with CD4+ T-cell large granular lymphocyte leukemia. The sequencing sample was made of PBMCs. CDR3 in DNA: TGTGCCTTGTCCCTTTGGACAAAAACCTACGAGCAGTACTTC. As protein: CALSLWTKTYEQYF.